This T cell receptor beta chain stems from a study of T cell responses to AZD1222 COVID-19 vaccine. Study results and limitations: CD4 TCRs linked to vaccination spanned spike, dominating at 160-218 and 743-854. Spike-specific TCR depth and breadth grew after two AZD1222 doses.

The CDR3 consists of 14 residues. V shed 5 bases and J shed 2 bases, with 12 bases lying between them. Per germline, CDR1 SGHTA and CDR2 FQGNSA. Concerning this clone: Its target is unknown.

Here immunoSEQ multiplex PCR was the method, and the copy in TCRdb shows in-frame clones only, minus some. The sample gives approximately 91,000 clones, approximately 90% of which show up once; 25% to 30% is in the top ten. The origin of this receptor is an adult who received the AZD1222 COVID-19 vaccine. The sequencing used peripheral blood, collected 28 days after the second AZD1222 dose. The rearrangement links TRBV7-2 to TRBJ1-1; TRBD1 might be the D (6 bases). The DNA of the CDR3 is TGTGCCAGCAGCCCGGACAGCCCCAACACTGAAGCTTTCTTT. It specifies CASSPDSPNTEAFF.